The clone carrying this T cell receptor (beta chain) was observed a few times. This record belongs to a study of cytotoxic CD8 clonotypes in ibrutinib-treated CLL. In the study overall: A mean of around 270,000 productive templates and tens of thousands of productive rearrangements was obtained per sample.

The CDR3 is 12 amino acids. Germline V CDR1 and CDR2: MNHNS, SASEGT. Trimming cost V 5 bases and J 4 bases, with 9 bases left between them. Generated by immunoSEQ multiplex PCR, the TCRdb table keeps only in-frame clones and is missing some. The sample records nearly 300,000 clones, 60% to 80% being singletons. The sequenced sample was PBMCs, obtained at disease progression, from a patient treated with ibrutinib. V usage is TRBV6-1 and J usage is TRBJ2-7; possibly TRBD1 for D (6 bases). The TCR sequence derives from a human donor with chronic lymphocytic leukemia. The CDR3 DNA follows: TGTGCCAGCAGTCCACAGGGATACGAGCAGTACTTC. It is translated as CASSPQGYEQYF.